The entry below gives a single T cell receptor beta chain sequence along with its context. The data are from a study of blood T cell repertoires in COVID-19. Overall study: Specimens from acute and convalescent COVID-19 originated in the United States, Italy and Spain.

This CDR3 has 17 amino acids. V was trimmed by 0 bases and J by 0 bases, leaving 12 bases between them. Germline loops: CDR1 LNHDA, CDR2 SQIVND (reference sequence). Methods used by the authors: Amplified reference gene primers provided the basis for estimating nucleated cell counts. The method was immunoSEQ multiplex PCR; TCRdb's version includes in-frame clones alone and lacks a portion of them. The DNA gave D and trimming, while V, J and clone size come from that table. Of 35,000 to 40,000 clones in the sample, roughly nine tenths are singletons; the top ten hold approximately 20%. The rearrangement joins TRBV19 to TRBJ2-1; D call uncertain. The sequencing input was peripheral blood. This TCR was sampled from a man between 65 and 85 years old with acute or convalescent COVID-19. The CDR3 nucleotides read TGTGCCAGTAGTATAGATTCCGGGTCCAGCTCCTACAATGAGCAGTTCTTC. This gives the protein CASSIDSGSSSYNEQFF.